These 17 T cell receptor beta chains were sequenced from one sample in a study of identical twins. MiXCR was run by TCRdb on the 5' RACE reads, yielding one entry per CDR3 protein. The sample shows fewer than 450,000 distinct CDR3 sequences, approximately 10% of them seen only once. Sequencing was performed on naive T cells sorted from blood. Receptors originate from a woman in her forties or fifties in good health.

This chain uses TRBV11-3 with TRBJ2-2; tentatively, D is TRBD2 (5 bases). This CDR3 has 13 residues. V was shortened by 3 bases and J by 7 bases, with 9 bases between the two germline ends. Germline CDR1 and CDR2: SGHNT and YENEEA. CDR3 protein: CASSFEGGGELFF. The CDR3, as DNA: TGTGCCAGCAGCTTCGAGGGCGGCGGGGAGCTGTTTTTT.

The chain joins TRBV11-3 to TRBJ2-7; 8 bases are a match to TRBD2. CDR1 SGHNT and CDR2 YENEEA come from the germline V gene. This CDR3 contains 15 residues. Trimming at V came to 1 base and at J to 3 bases, leaving 5 bases not matched to a gene. CDR3 bases: TGTGCCAGCAGCTTAGGCGGGAGGAAAGTCTACGAGCAGTACGTC. Protein sequence: CASSLGGRKVYEQYV.

This clonotype has only a few counts. This chain uses TRBV20-1 with TRBJ2-3; a weak D match, TRBD1 (5 bases). Trimming left V 6 bases short and J 5 bases short, with 12 bases between. Looked up from germline, CDR1 is DFQATT and CDR2 is SNEGSKA (reference sequence). CDR3 length: 12 amino acids. Here the CDR3 reads CSANIQGDTQYF. The DNA for the CDR3 is TGCAGTGCAAATATCCAGGGAGATACGCAGTATTTT.

The rearrangement joins TRBV6-5 to TRBJ1-1; D is unresolved. V was pared by 1 base and J by 8 bases, with 8 bases between. Looked up from germline, CDR1 is MNHEY and CDR2 is SVGAGI. The CDR3 is made up of 12 amino acids. Here the CDR3 reads CASSYFGEEAFF. The CDR3, as DNA: TGTGCCAGCAGTTACTTCGGGGAAGAAGCTTTCTTT.

Turning to this clonotype: This sequence may be a read error, since a much larger clone differs from it by one base. The V gene is TRBV9, the J gene TRBJ2-1, with D possibly TRBD2 on 7 matching bases. V lost 7 bases, J lost 9 bases, and 20 bases lay in between. The CDR3 has 14 residues. In germline, CDR1 is SGDLS, CDR2 YYNGEE. CDR3 in amino acids: CASRRGAGQGEQFF. CDR3 DNA: TGTGCCAGCCGCCGGGGGGCAGGGCAGGGTGAGCAGTTCTTC.

This clonotype showed up many times. The CDR3 protein is CSASGLGTPADTQYF. CDR3 nucleotide sequence: TGCAGTGCTAGCGGGCTCGGTACGCCAGCAGATACGCAGTATTTT. The rearrangement uses TRBV20-1 and TRBJ2-3; no definite D call. The CDR3 runs 15 residues. Germline V gene lookup returns CDR1 DFQATT and CDR2 SNEGSKA (reference sequence). The ends were cut back, 3 bases at V and 4 bases at J, with 17 bases in the middle.

This clonotype was seen repeatedly, ten times or more. The chain uses TRBV4-2 and TRBJ2-6; D uncertain. V lost 0 bases and J lost 0, with 6 bases in between. The CDR3 consists of 16 residues. The V gene's germline CDR1 is LGHNA and CDR2 YNFKEQ. CDR3 residues: CASSQEGRSGANVLTF. CDR3 bases: TGTGCCAGCAGCCAAGAAGGTCGCTCTGGGGCCAACGTCCTGACTTTC.

The chain has TRBV6-1 and TRBJ2-3; D possibly corresponds to TRBD2 (6 bases). The CDR3 consists of 15 residues. Germline V gene sequence: CDR1 MNHNS, CDR2 SASEGT. Trimming cost V 4 bases and J 3 bases, with 14 bases left between them. The CDR3 loop reads CASSVGQGGTDTQYF. Here the CDR3 DNA reads TGTGCCAGCAGTGTGGGTCAGGGAGGAACAGATACGCAGTATTTT.

In its sample, this clonotype was seen a few times. This chain uses TRBV5-1 with TRBJ1-5, with 9 bases lining up with TRBD1. The CDR3 extends over 16 amino acids. Germline trimming cut 2 bases from V and 6 bases from J; bases unmatched to any gene: 9. CDR1 is SGHRS, CDR2 YFSETQ, per germline. This CDR3 reads CASSLRRTGAPQPQHF. The CDR3 DNA reads TGCGCCAGCAGCTTACGGCGGACAGGGGCTCCTCAGCCCCAGCATTTT.

The V call is TRBV5-6, the J call TRBJ2-7, with 10 bases that match TRBD2. Germline trimming cut 10 bases from V and 0 bases from J; bases unmatched to any gene: 10. In germline, CDR1 is SGHDT, CDR2 YYEEEE. The CDR3 runs 15 residues. The CDR3: CAASSSGRSSYEQYV. Written as DNA, the CDR3 is TGTGCCGCCAGCAGTAGCGGGAGGAGCTCCTACGAGCAGTACGTC.

This clonotype has ten or more counts. The chain combines TRBV7-8 with TRBJ2-3; D is ambiguous. Trimming left V 2 bases short and J 5 bases short, with 17 bases between. The CDR3 sequence is 16 residues long. Germline CDR1 reads SGHVS; CDR2 reads FQNEAQ. DNA of the CDR3: TGTGCCAGCAGCTTATCTCGGTTCTTGGGTCGAGATACGCAGTATTTT. Its translation is CASSLSRFLGRDTQYF. The full variable domain, in which reference TRBV7-8 and TRBJ2-3 provide the parts outside the CDR3, is GAGVSQSPRYKVAKRGQDVALRCDPISGHVSLFWYQQALGQGPEFLTYFQNEAQLDKSGLPSDRFFAERPEGSVSTLKIQRTQQEDSAVYLCASSLSRFLGRDTQYFGPGTRLTVL.

This clonotype was counted between two and nine times. This chain uses TRBV12-3 or TRBV12-4 with TRBJ2-2; 8 bases are a match to TRBD1. Trimming at V came to 3 bases and at J to 5 bases, leaving 5 bases not matched to a gene. The CDR3 runs 15 residues. CDR3 sequence reads: CASSFPRGRTGELFF. In nucleotides, the CDR3 is TGTGCCAGCAGTTTCCCCAGGGGGCGAACCGGGGAGCTGTTTTTT.

The CDR3: CSAREGRAYEQYF. Written as DNA, the CDR3 is TGCAGTGCTAGAGAAGGTAGAGCGTACGAGCAGTACTTC. V gene TRBV20-1 combines with J gene TRBJ2-7; D unresolved. Germline assignment: CDR1 DFQATT and CDR2 SNEGSKA (reference sequence). V was shortened by 0 bases and J by 4 bases, with 10 bases between the two germline ends. The CDR3 sequence is 13 residues long.

This clonotype has at least ten counts. V usage is TRBV12-3 or TRBV12-4 and J usage is TRBJ1-3, with unresolved D. The germline V and J ends were trimmed by 7 bases and 0 bases, with 7 bases remaining between them. This CDR3 has 13 amino acids. For the CDR3, the DNA is TGTGCCAGCACGGAGAGCTCTGGAAACACCATATATTTT. It encodes CASTESSGNTIYF.

This clonotype was seen repeatedly, ten times or more. The genes are TRBV12-3 or TRBV12-4 and TRBJ2-1; 8 nucleotides line up with TRBD2. V lost 5 bases and J lost 6; bases outside the gene matches: 6. There are 14 residues in the CDR3. The CDR3 spells CASSHWTSSNEQFF. The CDR3 DNA reads TGTGCCAGCAGTCACTGGACTAGCTCCAATGAGCAGTTCTTC.

This clonotype has a count of ten or more. The chain combines TRBV27 with TRBJ1-3; 8 bases align to TRBD1. CDR1 MNHEY and CDR2 SMNVEV come from the germline V gene (reference sequence). V gave up 6 bases and J gave up 2 bases; unmatched junction bases: 3. The CDR3 has 14 residues. In nucleotides, the CDR3 is TGTGCCAGCAGACAGACAGGGGCTGGAAACACCATATATTTT. It yields the protein CASRQTGAGNTIYF.

The genes are TRBV5-1 and TRBJ1-1; tentatively, D is TRBD1 (5 bases). Germline lookup yields CDR1 SGHRS and CDR2 YFSETQ. The V end lost 4 bases, the J end lost 4 bases, and 17 bases lay between the germline ends. The CDR3 is 15 amino acids. CDR3 in amino acids: CASSPGTPGPTEAFF. The CDR3 bases are TGCGCCAGCAGCCCGGGGACTCCCGGGCCCACTGAAGCTTTCTTT.